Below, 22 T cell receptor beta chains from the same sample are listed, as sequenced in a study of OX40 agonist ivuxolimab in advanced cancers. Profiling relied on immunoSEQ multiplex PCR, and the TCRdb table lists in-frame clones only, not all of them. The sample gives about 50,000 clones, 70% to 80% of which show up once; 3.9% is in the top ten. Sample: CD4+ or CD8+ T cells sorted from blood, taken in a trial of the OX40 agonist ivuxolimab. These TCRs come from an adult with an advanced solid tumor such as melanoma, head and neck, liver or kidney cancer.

This chain's CDR3 is CASSRTRQGNQPQHF. DNA for the CDR3: TGTGCCAGCAGCCGTACACGTCAGGGGAATCAGCCCCAGCATTTT. The V gene is TRBV6-5, the J gene TRBJ1-5; TRBD1 might be the D (6 bases). The CDR3 is 15 residues long. Germline V CDR1 and CDR2: MNHEY, SVGAGI. V was pared by 6 bases and J by 4 bases, with 16 bases between.

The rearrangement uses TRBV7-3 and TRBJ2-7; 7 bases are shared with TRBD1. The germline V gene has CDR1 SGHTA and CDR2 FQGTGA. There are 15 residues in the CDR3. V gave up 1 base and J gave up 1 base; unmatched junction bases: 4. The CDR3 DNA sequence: TGTGCCAGCAGCTTAATGGCAGGGGGATCCTACGAGCAGTACTTC. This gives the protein CASSLMAGGSYEQYF.

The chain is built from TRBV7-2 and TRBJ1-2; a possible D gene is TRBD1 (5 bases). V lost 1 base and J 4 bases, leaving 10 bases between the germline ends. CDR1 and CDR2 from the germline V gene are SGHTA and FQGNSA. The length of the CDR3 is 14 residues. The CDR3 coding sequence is TGTGCCAGCAGCTTAGGACCAGGGTTCTATGGCTACACCTTC. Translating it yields CASSLGPGFYGYTF.

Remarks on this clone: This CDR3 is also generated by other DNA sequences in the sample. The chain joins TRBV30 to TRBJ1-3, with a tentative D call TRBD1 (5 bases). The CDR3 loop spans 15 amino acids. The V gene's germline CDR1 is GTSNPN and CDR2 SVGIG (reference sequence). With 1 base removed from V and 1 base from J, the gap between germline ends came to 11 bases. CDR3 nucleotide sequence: TGTGCCTGGAGTGGCAGGGTTCGTTCTGGAAACACCATATATTTT. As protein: CAWSGRVRSGNTIYF. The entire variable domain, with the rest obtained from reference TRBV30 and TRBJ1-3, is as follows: SQTIHQWPATLVQPVGSPLSLECTVEGTSNPNLYWYRQAAGRGLQLLFYSVGIGQISSEVPQNLSASRPQDRQFILSSKKLLLSDSGFYLCAWSGRVRSGNTIYFGEGSWLTVV.

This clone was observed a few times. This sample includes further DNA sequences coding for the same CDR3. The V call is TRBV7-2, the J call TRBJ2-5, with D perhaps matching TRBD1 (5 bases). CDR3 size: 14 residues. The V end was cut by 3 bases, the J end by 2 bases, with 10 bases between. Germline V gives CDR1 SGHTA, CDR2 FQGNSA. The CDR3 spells CASSFQTGQETQYF. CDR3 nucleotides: TGTGCCAGCAGCTTTCAAACAGGTCAAGAGACCCAGTACTTC.

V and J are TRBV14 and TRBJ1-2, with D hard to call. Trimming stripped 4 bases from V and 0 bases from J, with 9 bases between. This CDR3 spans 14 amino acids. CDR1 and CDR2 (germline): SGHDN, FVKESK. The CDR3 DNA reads TGTGCCAGCAGCCCCGGGTCTTCTAACTATGGCTACACCTTC. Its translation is CASSPGSSNYGYTF.

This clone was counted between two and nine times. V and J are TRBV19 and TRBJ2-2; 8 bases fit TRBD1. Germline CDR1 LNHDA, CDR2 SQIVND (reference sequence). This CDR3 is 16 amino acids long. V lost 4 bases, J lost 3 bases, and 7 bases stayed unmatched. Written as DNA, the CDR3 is TGTGCCAGTAGTAAGTTGGACAGGGTCGACACCGGGGAGCTGTTTTTT. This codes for CASSKLDRVDTGELFF.

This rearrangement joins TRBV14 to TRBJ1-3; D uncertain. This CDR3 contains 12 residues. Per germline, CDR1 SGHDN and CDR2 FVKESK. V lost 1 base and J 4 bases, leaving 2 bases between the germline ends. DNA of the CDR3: TGTGCCAGCAGCCAAGTGGGAAACACCATATATTTT. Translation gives CASSQVGNTIYF. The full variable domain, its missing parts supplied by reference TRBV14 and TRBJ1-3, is EAGVTQFPSHSVIEKGQTVTLRCDPISGHDNLYWYRRVMGKEIKFLLHFVKESKQDESGMPNNRFLAERTGGTYSTLKVQPAELEDSGVYFCASSQVGNTIYFGEGSWLTVV.

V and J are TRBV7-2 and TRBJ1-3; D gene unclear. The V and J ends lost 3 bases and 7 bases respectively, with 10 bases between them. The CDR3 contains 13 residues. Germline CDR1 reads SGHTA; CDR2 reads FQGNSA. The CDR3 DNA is TGTGCCAGCAGCTTCACCGAGGGCAACACCATATATTTT. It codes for CASSFTEGNTIYF.

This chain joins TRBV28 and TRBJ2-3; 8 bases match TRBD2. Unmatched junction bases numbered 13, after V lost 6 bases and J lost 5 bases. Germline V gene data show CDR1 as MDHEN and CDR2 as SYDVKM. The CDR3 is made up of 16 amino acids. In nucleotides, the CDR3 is TGTGCCAGCAGCGAGGCCGTAGCGGGACACAAAGATACGCAGTATTTT. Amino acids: CASSEAVAGHKDTQYF.

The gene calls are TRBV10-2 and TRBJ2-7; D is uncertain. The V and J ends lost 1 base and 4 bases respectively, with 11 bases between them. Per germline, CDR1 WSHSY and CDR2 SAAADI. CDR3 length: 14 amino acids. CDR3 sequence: CASSELATRYEQYF. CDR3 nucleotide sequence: TGCGCCAGCAGTGAGTTAGCTACTCGATACGAGCAGTACTTC.

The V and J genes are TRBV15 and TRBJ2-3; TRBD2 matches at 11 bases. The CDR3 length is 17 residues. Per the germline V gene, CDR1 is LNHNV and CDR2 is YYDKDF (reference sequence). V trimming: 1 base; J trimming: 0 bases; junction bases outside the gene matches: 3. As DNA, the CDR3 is TGTGCCACCAGCAGAGCTGGGACTAGCGGTAGCACAGATACGCAGTATTTT. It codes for CATSRAGTSGSTDTQYF.

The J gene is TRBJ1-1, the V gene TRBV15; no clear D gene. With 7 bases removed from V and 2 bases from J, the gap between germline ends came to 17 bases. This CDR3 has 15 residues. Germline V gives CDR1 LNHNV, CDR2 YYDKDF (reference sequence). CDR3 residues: CATTFGDRANTEAFF. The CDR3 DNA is TGTGCCACCACCTTTGGCGACCGGGCCAACACTGAAGCTTTCTTT. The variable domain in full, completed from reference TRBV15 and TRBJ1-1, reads DAMVIQNPRYQVTQFGKPVTLSCSQTLNHNVMYWYQQKSSQAPKLLFHYYDKDFNNEADTPDNFQSRRPNTSFCFLDIRSPGLGDTAMYLCATTFGDRANTEAFFGQGTRLTVV.

The CDR3, as DNA: TGTGCCAGCAGCGCGGACAGGACGGGGGAGCAGTACTTC. Translating gives CASSADRTGEQYF. V and J are TRBV5-4 and TRBJ2-7; 7 bases are shared with TRBD1. After removal of 4 bases from V and 7 bases from J, the junction contained 8 bases not matched to a gene. The CDR3 has 13 residues. CDR1 and CDR2 from the germline V gene are SGHNT and YYREEE (reference sequence).

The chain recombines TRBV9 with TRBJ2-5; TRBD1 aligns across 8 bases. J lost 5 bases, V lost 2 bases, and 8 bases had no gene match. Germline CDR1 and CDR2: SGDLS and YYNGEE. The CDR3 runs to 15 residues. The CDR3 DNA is TGTGCCAGCAGCGTCGGACAGGGCCGTTCGGAGACCCAGTACTTC. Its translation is CASSVGQGRSETQYF.

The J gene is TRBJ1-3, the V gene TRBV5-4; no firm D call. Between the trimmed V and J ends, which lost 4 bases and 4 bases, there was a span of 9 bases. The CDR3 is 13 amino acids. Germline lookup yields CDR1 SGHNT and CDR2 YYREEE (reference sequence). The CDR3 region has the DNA TGTGCCAGCAGCACCCATACAGGAAACACCATATATTTT. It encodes CASSTHTGNTIYF. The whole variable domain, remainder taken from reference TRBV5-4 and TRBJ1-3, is ETGVTQSPTHLIKTRGQQVTLRCSSQSGHNTVSWYQQALGQGPQFIFQYYREEENGRGNFPPRFSGLQFPNYSSELNVNALELDDSALYLCASSTHTGNTIYFGEGSWLTVV.

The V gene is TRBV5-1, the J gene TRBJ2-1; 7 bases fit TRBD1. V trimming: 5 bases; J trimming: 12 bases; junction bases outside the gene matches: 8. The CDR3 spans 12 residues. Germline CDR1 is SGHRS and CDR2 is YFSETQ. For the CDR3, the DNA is TGCGCCAGCAGTCTCACAGGGGATGGGCAGTTCTTC. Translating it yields CASSLTGDGQFF.

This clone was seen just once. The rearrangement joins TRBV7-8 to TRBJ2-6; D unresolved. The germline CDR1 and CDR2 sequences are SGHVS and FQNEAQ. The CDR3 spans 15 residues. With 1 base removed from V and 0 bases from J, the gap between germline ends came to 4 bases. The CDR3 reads CASSLGGSGANVLTF. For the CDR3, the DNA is TGTGCCAGCAGCTTAGGGGGCTCTGGGGCCAACGTCCTGACTTTC.

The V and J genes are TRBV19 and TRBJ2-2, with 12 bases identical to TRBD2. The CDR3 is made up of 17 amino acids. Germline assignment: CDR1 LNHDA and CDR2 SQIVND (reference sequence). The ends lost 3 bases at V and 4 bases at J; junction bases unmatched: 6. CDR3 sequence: CASSILAGGLGTGELFF. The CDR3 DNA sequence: TGTGCCAGTAGTATCCTAGCGGGGGGGCTCGGCACCGGGGAGCTGTTTTTT.

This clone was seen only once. CDR3 protein: CASSAGGSTDTQYF. The CDR3 DNA sequence: TGTGCCAGCAGTGCTGGGGGAAGCACAGATACGCAGTATTTT. The rearrangement joins TRBV6-1 to TRBJ2-3; D could derive from TRBD1 or TRBD2 (5 bases each). The germline V gene encodes CDR1 MNHNS and CDR2 SASEGT. The CDR3 sequence is 14 residues long. Trimming removed 4 bases at V and 0 bases at J, with 8 bases between.

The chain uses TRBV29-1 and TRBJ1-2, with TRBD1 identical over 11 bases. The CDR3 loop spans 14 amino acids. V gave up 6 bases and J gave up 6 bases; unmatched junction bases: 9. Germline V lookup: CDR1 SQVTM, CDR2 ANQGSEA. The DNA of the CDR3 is TGCAGCGTGGCCCGGGACAGGGGGTGGGATGGCTACACCTTC. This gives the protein CSVARDRGWDGYTF.

The CDR3 coding sequence is TGCAGTGGGAGAAGGGTCAATGAGCAGTTCTTC. As protein: CSGRRVNEQFF. The V gene is TRBV20-1, the J gene TRBJ2-1; no firm D call. Per germline, CDR1 DFQATT and CDR2 SNEGSKA (reference sequence). The CDR3 totals 11 residues. V lost 7 bases and J lost 6, with 10 bases in between.